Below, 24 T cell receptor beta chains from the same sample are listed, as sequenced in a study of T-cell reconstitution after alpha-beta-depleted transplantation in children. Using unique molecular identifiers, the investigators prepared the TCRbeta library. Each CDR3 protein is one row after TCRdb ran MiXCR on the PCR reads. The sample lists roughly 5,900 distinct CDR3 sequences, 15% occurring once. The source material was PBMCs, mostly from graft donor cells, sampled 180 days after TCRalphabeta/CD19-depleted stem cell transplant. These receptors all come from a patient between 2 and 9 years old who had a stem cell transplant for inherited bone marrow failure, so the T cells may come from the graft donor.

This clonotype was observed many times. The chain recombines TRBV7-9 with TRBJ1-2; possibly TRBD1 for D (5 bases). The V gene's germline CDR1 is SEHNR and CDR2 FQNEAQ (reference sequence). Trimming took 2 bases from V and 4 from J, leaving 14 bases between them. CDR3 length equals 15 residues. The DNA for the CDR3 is TGTGCCAGCAGCTTATCACAGGACGGCGGCTATGGCTACACCTTC. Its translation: CASSLSQDGGYGYTF.

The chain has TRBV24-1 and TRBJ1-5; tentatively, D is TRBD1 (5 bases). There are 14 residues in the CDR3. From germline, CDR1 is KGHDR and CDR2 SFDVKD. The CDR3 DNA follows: TGTGGGGCCTTTTTCGGGGCCAGCAATCAGCCCCAGCATTTT. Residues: CGAFFGASNQPQHF.

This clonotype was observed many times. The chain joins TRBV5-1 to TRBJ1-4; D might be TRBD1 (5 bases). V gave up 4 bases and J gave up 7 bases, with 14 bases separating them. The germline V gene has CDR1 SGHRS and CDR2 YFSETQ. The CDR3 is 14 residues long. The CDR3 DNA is TGCGCCAGCAGCGAAAGCGTGGGACTTGAAAAACTGTTTTTT. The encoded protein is CASSESVGLEKLFF.

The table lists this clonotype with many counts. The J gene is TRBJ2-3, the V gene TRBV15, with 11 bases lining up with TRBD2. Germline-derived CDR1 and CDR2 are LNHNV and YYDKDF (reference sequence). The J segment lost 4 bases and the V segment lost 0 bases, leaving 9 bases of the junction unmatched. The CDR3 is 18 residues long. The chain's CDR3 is CATSRDFPSGRIPDTQYF. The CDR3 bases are TGTGCCACCAGCAGAGATTTTCCTAGCGGGAGGATCCCAGATACGCAGTATTTT.

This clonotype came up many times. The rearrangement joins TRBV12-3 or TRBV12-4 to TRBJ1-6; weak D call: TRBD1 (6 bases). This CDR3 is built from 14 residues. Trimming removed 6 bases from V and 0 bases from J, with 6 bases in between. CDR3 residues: CASRDSSYNSPLHF. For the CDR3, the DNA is TGTGCCAGCAGGGACAGCTCCTATAATTCACCCCTCCACTTT.

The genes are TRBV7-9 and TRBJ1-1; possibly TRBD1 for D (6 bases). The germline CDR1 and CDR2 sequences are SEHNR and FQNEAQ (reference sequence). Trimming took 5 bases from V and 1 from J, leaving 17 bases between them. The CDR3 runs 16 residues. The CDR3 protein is CASSPNNVDRNTEAFF. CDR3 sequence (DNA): TGTGCCAGCAGCCCTAATAACGTGGACAGGAACACTGAAGCTTTCTTT.

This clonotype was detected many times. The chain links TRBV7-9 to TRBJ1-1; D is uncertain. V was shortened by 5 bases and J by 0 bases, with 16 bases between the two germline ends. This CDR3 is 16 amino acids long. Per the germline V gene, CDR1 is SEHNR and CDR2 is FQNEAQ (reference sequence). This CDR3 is CASSPRRLDLNTEAFF. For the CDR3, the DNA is TGTGCCAGCAGCCCTCGAAGGTTGGACCTGAACACTGAAGCTTTCTTT. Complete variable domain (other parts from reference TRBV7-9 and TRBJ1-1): DTGVSQNPRHKITKRGQNVTFRCDPISEHNRLYWYRQTLGQGPEFLTYFQNEAQLEKSRLLSDRFSAERPKGSFSTLEIQRTEQGDSAMYLCASSPRRLDLNTEAFFGQGTRLTVV.

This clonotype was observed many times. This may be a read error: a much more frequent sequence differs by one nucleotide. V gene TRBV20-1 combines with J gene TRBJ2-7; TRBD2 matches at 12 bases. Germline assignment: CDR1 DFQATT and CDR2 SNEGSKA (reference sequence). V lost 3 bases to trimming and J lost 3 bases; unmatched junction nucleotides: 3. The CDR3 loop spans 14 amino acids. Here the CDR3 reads CSASGLAGHYEQYF. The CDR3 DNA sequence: TGCAGTGCTAGCGGACTAGCGGGACACTACGAGCAGTACTTC.

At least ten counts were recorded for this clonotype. CDR3 in amino acids: CASGHRLLDTQYF. For the CDR3, the DNA is TGTGCCAGTGGACACCGCCTTCTGGATACGCAGTATTTT. V gene TRBV25-1 combines with J gene TRBJ2-3, with D maybe TRBD1 (5 bases). The CDR3 runs to 13 residues. In germline, CDR1 is MGHDK, CDR2 SYGVNS. Trimming left V 9 bases short and J 6 bases short, with 16 bases between.

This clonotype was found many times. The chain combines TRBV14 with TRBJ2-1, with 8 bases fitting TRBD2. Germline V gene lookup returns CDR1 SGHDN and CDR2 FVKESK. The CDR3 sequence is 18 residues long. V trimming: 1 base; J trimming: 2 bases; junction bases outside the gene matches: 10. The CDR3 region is CASSQATTSGYPYNEQFF. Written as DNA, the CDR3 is TGTGCCAGCAGCCAAGCAACCACTAGCGGTTATCCCTACAATGAGCAGTTCTTC.

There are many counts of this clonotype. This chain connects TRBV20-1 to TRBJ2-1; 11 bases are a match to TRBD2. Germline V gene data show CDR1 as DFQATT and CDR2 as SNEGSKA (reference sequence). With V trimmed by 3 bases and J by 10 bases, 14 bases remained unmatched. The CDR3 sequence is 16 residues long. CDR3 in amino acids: CSASGLAGGLMGEQFF. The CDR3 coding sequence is TGCAGTGCTAGTGGGCTAGCGGGAGGCCTAATGGGCGAGCAGTTCTTC.

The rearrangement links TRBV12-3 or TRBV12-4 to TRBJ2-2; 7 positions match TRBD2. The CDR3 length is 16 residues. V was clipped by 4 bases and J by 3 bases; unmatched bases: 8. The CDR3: CASSSPWGGDTGELFF. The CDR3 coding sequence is TGTGCCAGCAGTTCCCCTTGGGGGGGAGACACCGGGGAGCTGTTTTTT.

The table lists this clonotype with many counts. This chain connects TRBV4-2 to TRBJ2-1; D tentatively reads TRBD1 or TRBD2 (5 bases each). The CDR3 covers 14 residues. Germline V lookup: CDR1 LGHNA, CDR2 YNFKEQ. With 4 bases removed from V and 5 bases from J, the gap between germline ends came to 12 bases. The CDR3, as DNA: TGTGCCAGCAGCCTACGGGACCACCACAATGAGCAGTTCTTC. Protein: CASSLRDHHNEQFF.

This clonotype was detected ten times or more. CDR3 nucleotide sequence: TGTGCCAGCAGTTTGAGGATGAGCTCCTACAATGAGCAGTTCTTC. Its translation: CASSLRMSSYNEQFF. The chain recombines TRBV27 with TRBJ2-1; no clear D gene. This CDR3 spans 15 amino acids. CDR1 is MNHEY, CDR2 SMNVEV, per germline (reference sequence). Deletions cut 3 bases from V and 0 bases from J, with 9 bases between.

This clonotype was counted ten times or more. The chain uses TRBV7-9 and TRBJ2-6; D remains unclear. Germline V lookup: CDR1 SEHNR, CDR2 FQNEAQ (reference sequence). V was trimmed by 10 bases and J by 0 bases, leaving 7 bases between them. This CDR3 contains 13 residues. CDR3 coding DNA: TGTGCCACCGGAAGCTCTGGGGCCAACGTCCTGACTTTC. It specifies CATGSSGANVLTF.

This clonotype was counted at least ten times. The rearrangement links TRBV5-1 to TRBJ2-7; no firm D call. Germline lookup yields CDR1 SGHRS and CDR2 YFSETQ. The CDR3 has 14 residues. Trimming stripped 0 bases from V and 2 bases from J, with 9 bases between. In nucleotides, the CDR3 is TGCGCCAGCAGCTTGGGGCAGGTTACCTACGAGCAGTACTTC. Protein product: CASSLGQVTYEQYF.

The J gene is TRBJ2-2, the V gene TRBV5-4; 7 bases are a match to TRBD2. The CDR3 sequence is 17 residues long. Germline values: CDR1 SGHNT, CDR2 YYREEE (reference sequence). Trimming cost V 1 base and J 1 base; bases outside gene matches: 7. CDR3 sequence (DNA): TGTGCCAGCAGCTTGAACTTTCAGCGGGAGAACACCGGGGAGCTGTTTTTT. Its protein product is CASSLNFQRENTGELFF.

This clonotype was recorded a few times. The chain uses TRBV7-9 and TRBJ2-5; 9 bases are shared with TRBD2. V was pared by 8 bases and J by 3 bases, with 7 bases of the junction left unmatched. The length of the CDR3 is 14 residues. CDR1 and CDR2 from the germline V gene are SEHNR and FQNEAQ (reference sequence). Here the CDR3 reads CASSGVAGEETQYF. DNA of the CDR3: TGTGCCAGCTCCGGGGTAGCGGGAGAAGAGACCCAGTACTTC.

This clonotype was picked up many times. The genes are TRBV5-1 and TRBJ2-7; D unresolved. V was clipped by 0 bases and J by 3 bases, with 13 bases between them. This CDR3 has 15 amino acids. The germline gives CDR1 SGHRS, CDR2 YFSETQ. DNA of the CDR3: TGCGCCAGCAGCTTGGAACCGGGCAGAGACTACGAGCAGTACTTC. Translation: CASSLEPGRDYEQYF.

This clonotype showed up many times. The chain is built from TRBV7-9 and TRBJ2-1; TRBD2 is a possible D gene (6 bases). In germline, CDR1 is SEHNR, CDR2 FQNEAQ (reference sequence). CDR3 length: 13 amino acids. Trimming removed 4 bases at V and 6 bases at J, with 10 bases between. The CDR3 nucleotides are TGTGCCAGCAGCTCTGGAGGGGCCAATGAGCAGTTCTTC. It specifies CASSSGGANEQFF.

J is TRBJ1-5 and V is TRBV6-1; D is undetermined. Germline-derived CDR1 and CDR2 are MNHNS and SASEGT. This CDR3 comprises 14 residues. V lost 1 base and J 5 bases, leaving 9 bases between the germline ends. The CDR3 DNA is TGTGCCAGCAGTGAAGGAAGAAGGGATCAGCCCCAGCATTTT. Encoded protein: CASSEGRRDQPQHF.

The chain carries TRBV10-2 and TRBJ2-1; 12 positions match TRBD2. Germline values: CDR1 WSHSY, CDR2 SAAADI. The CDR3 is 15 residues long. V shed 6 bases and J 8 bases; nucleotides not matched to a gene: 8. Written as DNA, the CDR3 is TGCGCCAGCAGGCCTACTAGCGGGGGGTGGGATGAGCAGTTCTTC. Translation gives CASRPTSGGWDEQFF.

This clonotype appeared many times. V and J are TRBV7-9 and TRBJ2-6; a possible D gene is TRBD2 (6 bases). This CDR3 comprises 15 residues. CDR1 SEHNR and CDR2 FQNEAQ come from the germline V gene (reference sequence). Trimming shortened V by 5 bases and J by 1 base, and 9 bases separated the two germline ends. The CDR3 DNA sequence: TGTGCCAGCAGCGGAGGGCTGTCTGGGGCCAACGTCCTGACTTTC. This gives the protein CASSGGLSGANVLTF.

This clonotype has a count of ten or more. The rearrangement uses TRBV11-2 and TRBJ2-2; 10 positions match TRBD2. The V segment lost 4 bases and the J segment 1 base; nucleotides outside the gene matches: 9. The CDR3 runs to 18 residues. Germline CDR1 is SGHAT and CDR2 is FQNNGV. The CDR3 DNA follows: TGTGCCAGCAGCTCTATGACTAGCGGGCCTTTGAACACCGGGGAGCTGTTTTTT. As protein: CASSSMTSGPLNTGELFF. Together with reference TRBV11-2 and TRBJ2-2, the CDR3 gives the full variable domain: EAGVAQSPRYKIIEKRQSVAFWCNPISGHATLYWYQQILGQGPKLLIQFQNNGVVDDSQLPKDRFSAERLKGVDSTLKIQPAKLEDSAVYLCASSSMTSGPLNTGELFFGEGSRLTVL.